The 27 T cell receptor beta chains below come from one sample, sequenced in a study of response to subunit inactivated influenza vaccine. MiXCR, applied by TCRdb to the RT-PCR reads, yields one record per CDR3 protein. The table shows fewer than 600,000 distinct CDR3 sequences, with less than 7.5% occurring only once. Sequencing was performed on PBMCs from blood, taken less than 30 months after vaccination. These receptors all come from a man aged 50 to 69 who received an inactivated influenza vaccine.

This clonotype was picked up a small number of times. V gene TRBV10-3 combines with J gene TRBJ1-3, with D tentatively TRBD1 (6 bases). Germline assignment: CDR1 ENHRY and CDR2 SYGVKD. CDR3 size: 16 residues. V was clipped by 7 bases and J by 0 bases, with 16 bases between them. The DNA for the CDR3 is TGTGCCATCAATGGTGGGGGACAAAGCTCTGGAAACACCATATATTTT. It encodes CAINGGGQSSGNTIYF.

The chain carries TRBV7-9 and TRBJ2-1; 7 nucleotides line up with TRBD1. Germline CDR1 SEHNR, CDR2 FQNEAQ (reference sequence). V dropped 5 bases and J dropped 6; count of bases not matched to a gene: 4. The CDR3 runs 13 residues. The CDR3 bases are TGTGCCAGCAGCCAGACAGGGTCCAATGAGCAGTTCTTC. Its protein product is CASSQTGSNEQFF. The variable domain in full, completed from reference TRBV7-9 and TRBJ2-1, reads DTGVSQNPRHKITKRGQNVTFRCDPISEHNRLYWYRQTLGQGPEFLTYFQNEAQLEKSRLLSDRFSAERPKGSFSTLEIQRTEQGDSAMYLCASSQTGSNEQFFGPGTRLTVL.

This clonotype was observed a handful of times. This chain uses TRBV5-1 with TRBJ2-5; 7 positions match TRBD1. This CDR3 region has 15 residues. The germline V gene has CDR1 SGHRS and CDR2 YFSETQ. V shed 4 bases and J 2 bases; nucleotides not matched to a gene: 8. Here the CDR3 reads CASSGSGGIQETQYF. The CDR3 DNA follows: TGCGCCAGCAGCGGGTCAGGGGGAATACAAGAGACCCAGTACTTC.

V and J are TRBV7-2 and TRBJ1-5; tentatively, D is TRBD1 (6 bases). Germline loops: CDR1 SGHTA, CDR2 FQGNSA. This CDR3 spans 16 amino acids. V lost 1 base and J lost 3, with 13 bases in between. CDR3 coding DNA: TGTGCCAGCAGCTTAGACAGGGTCAGAAACAATCAGCCCCAGCATTTT. It is translated as CASSLDRVRNNQPQHF.

At least ten counts were recorded for this clonotype. This chain joins TRBV29-1 and TRBJ2-1; the D call may be TRBD1 or TRBD2 (6 bases each). V lost 6 bases, J lost 3 bases, and 15 bases lay in between. This CDR3 region has 14 residues. Germline-derived CDR1 and CDR2 are SQVTM and ANQGSEA. Written as DNA, the CDR3 is TGCAGCGTCGACGCGGGACAACTCTACAATGAGCAGTTCTTC. Translated: CSVDAGQLYNEQFF.

V gene TRBV12-3 or TRBV12-4 combines with J gene TRBJ2-1; tentatively, D is TRBD2 (5 bases). This CDR3 has 13 amino acids. V dropped 6 bases and J dropped 2 bases, with 8 bases sitting between them. The CDR3 DNA reads as TGTGCCAGCAGAAGCGGAACCTACAATGAGCAGTTCTTC. It is translated as CASRSGTYNEQFF.

This clonotype was observed many times. V gene TRBV6-2 or TRBV6-3 combines with J gene TRBJ1-5; no clear D gene. Germline loops: CDR1 MNHEY, CDR2 SVGEGT. V was cut by 7 bases and J by 5 bases, with 15 bases left in between. This CDR3 region has 14 residues. The CDR3 region has the DNA TGTGCCAGCACCGCGCGGGGATCACATCAGCCCCAGCATTTT. It encodes CASTARGSHQPQHF.

This chain connects TRBV11-1 to TRBJ2-1, with 14 bases that match TRBD2. V dropped 3 bases and J dropped 2; count of bases not matched to a gene: 6. This CDR3 is built from 18 residues. The germline gives CDR1 SGHAT, CDR2 FQDESV (reference sequence). The CDR3 DNA reads TGTGCCAGCAGCTTCGTAAGGACTAGCGGGGGGCCCTACAATGAGCAGTTCTTC. Its protein product is CASSFVRTSGGPYNEQFF.

There are a few counts of this clonotype. The chain uses TRBV9 and TRBJ2-7; D not certain. The CDR3 contains 14 residues. V dropped 1 base and J dropped 1 base, with 9 bases sitting between them. Germline V CDR1 and CDR2: SGDLS, YYNGEE. This CDR3 reads CASSVSPRSYEQYF. The CDR3 bases are TGTGCCAGCAGCGTATCCCCACGATCCTACGAGCAGTACTTC.

Here the CDR3 reads CSVEGSTSGGETQYF. DNA of the CDR3: TGCAGCGTTGAAGGGAGCACTAGCGGGGGAGAGACCCAGTACTTC. The J gene is TRBJ2-5, the V gene TRBV29-1; 11 bases agree with TRBD2. The germline CDR1 and CDR2 sequences are SQVTM and ANQGSEA. The V segment lost 1 base and the J segment 4 bases; nucleotides outside the gene matches: 5. The CDR3 spans 15 residues.

This clonotype was seen a few times. V and J are TRBV12-5 and TRBJ1-5, with a tentative D call TRBD1 (5 bases). This CDR3 has 14 amino acids. V shed 1 base and J shed 6 bases, with 10 bases lying between them. CDR1 and CDR2 from the germline V gene are LGHNT and FRNRAP. The DNA of the CDR3 is TGTGCTAGTGGTTTGGGGGGGAGTGGTCAGCCCCAGCATTTT. Protein product: CASGLGGSGQPQHF.

Turning to this clonotype: A much larger clone differs from this one at a single base, so this may be a read error. The V call is TRBV7-2, the J call TRBJ2-3; perhaps TRBD2 as D (5 bases). Germline-derived CDR1 and CDR2 are SGHTA and FQGNSA. This CDR3 contains 15 residues. The DNA for the CDR3 is TGTGCCAGCAGCTTAGCTGTGGGGAGCACAGATACGCGGTATTTT. It specifies CASSLAVGSTDTRYF.

This clonotype was observed a few times. The rearrangement uses TRBV5-1 and TRBJ1-2; D gene uncertain. Germline V gene lookup returns CDR1 SGHRS and CDR2 YFSETQ. This CDR3 comprises 14 residues. Deletions cut 0 bases from V and 7 bases from J, with 13 bases between. Here the CDR3 DNA reads TGCGCCAGCAGCTTGGATGGGGAGAGTGGTGGCTACACCTTC. Protein product: CASSLDGESGGYTF.

This clonotype has a handful of counts. CDR3 sequence: CASSADSGTPAQYF. The CDR3 nucleotides read TGTGCCAGCAGTGCGGATAGCGGGACACCTGCCCAGTACTTC. The rearrangement links TRBV2 to TRBJ2-5, with TRBD2 matching over 8 bases. V was clipped by 4 bases and J by 9 bases; unmatched bases: 10. The CDR3 length is 14 residues. From germline, CDR1 is SNHLY and CDR2 FYNNEI. The full variable domain, rest sourced from reference TRBV2 and TRBJ2-5, is EPEVTQTPSHQVTQMGQEVILRCVPISNHLYFYWYRQILGQKVEFLVSFYNNEISEKSEIFDDQFSVERPDGSNFTLKIRSTKLEDSAMYFCASSADSGTPAQYFGPGTRLLVL.

The CDR3 here is CASSPGTNRDSPLHF. CDR3 bases: TGTGCCAGCTCACCGGGTACCAACAGGGATTCACCCCTCCACTTT. J is TRBJ1-6 and V is TRBV18, with D perhaps TRBD1 (6 bases). The CDR3 contains 15 residues. Per the germline V gene, CDR1 is KGHSH and CDR2 is LQKENI. The V gene lost 3 bases and the J gene lost 8 bases, with 14 bases spanning the gap.

The sample holds a few counts of this clonotype. The rearrangement uses TRBV5-1 and TRBJ2-1; TRBD2 matches at 9 bases. The V gene's germline CDR1 is SGHRS and CDR2 YFSETQ. The CDR3 loop spans 16 amino acids. J was trimmed by 1 base and V by 2 bases; bases with no gene match: 4. CDR3 DNA sequence: TGCGCCAGCAGCTTTCAGGCGGGAGGGTCCTACAATGAGCAGTTCTTC. Protein: CASSFQAGGSYNEQFF.

This clonotype was recorded at least ten times. This chain connects TRBV12-3 or TRBV12-4 to TRBJ2-3; 12 positions agree with TRBD1. The trim removed 6 bases at V and 4 bases at J, leaving 8 bases unmatched. The CDR3 runs to 16 residues. CDR3 sequence reads: CASRDPGQGAADTQYF. For the CDR3, the DNA is TGTGCCAGCAGAGACCCGGGACAGGGGGCGGCAGATACGCAGTATTTT.

The rearrangement uses TRBV6-5 and TRBJ2-1, with TRBD1 matching over 8 bases. CDR3 length equals 17 residues. The junction had 13 bases not matched to a gene; V was cut back by 0 bases and J by 9 bases. CDR1 MNHEY and CDR2 SVGAGI come from the germline V gene. The CDR3 protein is CASSYSTPLDRAGEQFF. DNA for the CDR3: TGTGCCAGCAGTTACTCGACCCCCCTGGACAGGGCCGGTGAGCAGTTCTTC.

This clonotype has only a few counts. V gene TRBV6-1 combines with J gene TRBJ2-3; 13 bases map to TRBD2. CDR3 length: 16 residues. Per the germline V gene, CDR1 is MNHNS and CDR2 is SASEGT. Trimming cost V 4 bases and J 1 base; bases outside gene matches: 2. The CDR3 bases are TGTGCCAGCAGTGGACTAGCGGGGGGAGGCACAGATACGCAGTATTTT. Protein sequence: CASSGLAGGGTDTQYF.

The gene calls are TRBV6-2 or TRBV6-3 and TRBJ2-4; possibly TRBD1 for D (6 bases). The CDR3 totals 15 residues. Trimming left V 4 bases short and J 6 bases short, with 16 bases between. The germline V gene has CDR1 MNHEY and CDR2 SVGEGT. This CDR3 reads CASSSRGIRGNIQYF. CDR3 sequence (DNA): TGTGCCAGCAGTTCCAGGGGAATACGGGGAAACATTCAGTACTTC.

This clonotype occurred many times. This CDR3 reads CASSLSGSNSPLHF. The CDR3 nucleotides read TGTGCCAGCAGTTTATCAGGGTCTAATTCACCCCTCCACTTT. The genes are TRBV28 and TRBJ1-6, with D possibly being TRBD1 (5 bases). This CDR3 comprises 14 residues. Per germline, CDR1 MDHEN and CDR2 SYDVKM. Trimming pared 1 base from V and 6 bases from J, leaving 7 bases between.

Points on this clonotype: Just one base apart from a much larger clone, this may be a read error. The chain carries TRBV5-1 and TRBJ2-1; no firm D call. The CDR3 is made up of 17 amino acids. V lost 4 bases and J lost 0, with 17 bases in between. The germline V gene has CDR1 SGHRS and CDR2 YFSETQ. The CDR3 region has the DNA TGCGCCAGCAGCGTGCACACTCCTACCCGCTCCTACAATGAGCAGTTCTTC. Translating gives CASSVHTPTRSYNEQFF.

This chain uses TRBV29-1 with TRBJ2-7; D not certain. The CDR3 spans 14 residues. Per the germline V gene, CDR1 is SQVTM and CDR2 is ANQGSEA. Between the trimmed V and J ends, which lost 5 bases and 3 bases, there was a span of 17 bases. CDR3 sequence: CSVRTVALHYEQYF. CDR3 in DNA: TGCAGCGTTCGGACGGTCGCCCTCCACTACGAGCAGTACTTC.

This clonotype came up a few times. The chain employs TRBV20-1 and TRBJ2-5; D gene unclear. Trimming took 3 bases from V and 5 from J, leaving 10 bases between them. Germline V gene lookup returns CDR1 DFQATT and CDR2 SNEGSKA (reference sequence). The CDR3 is 12 residues long. This chain's CDR3 is CSARAPGETQYF. The CDR3 DNA sequence: TGCAGTGCTAGGGCACCCGGGGAGACCCAGTACTTC.

The rearrangement joins TRBV5-1 to TRBJ1-1; possible D gene TRBD1, 5 bases. With 1 base removed from V and 4 bases from J, the gap between germline ends came to 11 bases. The CDR3 has 14 amino acids. The V gene's germline CDR1 is SGHRS and CDR2 YFSETQ. The CDR3 nucleotides are TGCGCCAGCAGCTTGACACGGGGGGGCACTGAAGCTTTCTTT. Its protein is CASSLTRGGTEAFF.

The chain recombines TRBV6-6 with TRBJ2-7; no clear D. The ends were cut back, 4 bases at V and 4 bases at J, with 11 bases in the middle. The CDR3 covers 13 residues. The germline CDR1 and CDR2 sequences are MNHNY and SVGAGI (reference sequence). The CDR3 loop reads CASSSFPGYEQYF. The CDR3 region has the DNA TGTGCCAGCAGTTCCTTCCCCGGGTACGAGCAGTACTTC.

In this sample, this clonotype turned up many times. The CDR3 spells CASTDSGITDTQYF. The CDR3 DNA follows: TGTGCCAGCACCGATAGCGGGATCACAGATACGCAGTATTTT. The chain links TRBV12-3 or TRBV12-4 to TRBJ2-3; 8 bases are a match to TRBD2. The CDR3 runs 14 residues. V gave up 7 bases and J gave up 2 bases; unmatched junction bases: 5.